The 2 T cell receptor beta chains presented below share a single source sample, sequenced in a study of PD-1 and CTLA-4 blockade in melanoma. Measured with immunoSEQ multiplex PCR; TCRdb has only the in-frame clones, and not every one. The sample includes fewer than 35,000 clones, around 89% of them seen just once. The starting material was CD8+ T cells from peripheral blood, obtained from a patient given anti-PD-1 treatment. These receptors originate from a human donor with melanoma.

The chain employs TRBV7-9 and TRBJ2-5; 13 bases are shared with TRBD2. Germline V gene lookup returns CDR1 SEHNR and CDR2 FQNEAQ (reference sequence). The V segment lost 4 bases and the J segment 2 bases; nucleotides outside the gene matches: 7. CDR3 size: 17 residues. DNA for the CDR3: TGTGCCAGCAGCTCGGATTGGACTAGCGGGGGACAAGAGACCCAGTACTTC. Translation gives CASSSDWTSGGQETQYF.

The rearrangement links TRBV2 to TRBJ2-3; 7 positions agree with TRBD2. The V gene's germline CDR1 is SNHLY and CDR2 FYNNEI. CDR3 length: 14 residues. V was clipped by 7 bases and J by 1 base; unmatched bases: 5. CDR3 in DNA: TGTGCCAGCACCGAAGGACTAGGCACAGATACGCAGTATTTT. Protein product: CASTEGLGTDTQYF.